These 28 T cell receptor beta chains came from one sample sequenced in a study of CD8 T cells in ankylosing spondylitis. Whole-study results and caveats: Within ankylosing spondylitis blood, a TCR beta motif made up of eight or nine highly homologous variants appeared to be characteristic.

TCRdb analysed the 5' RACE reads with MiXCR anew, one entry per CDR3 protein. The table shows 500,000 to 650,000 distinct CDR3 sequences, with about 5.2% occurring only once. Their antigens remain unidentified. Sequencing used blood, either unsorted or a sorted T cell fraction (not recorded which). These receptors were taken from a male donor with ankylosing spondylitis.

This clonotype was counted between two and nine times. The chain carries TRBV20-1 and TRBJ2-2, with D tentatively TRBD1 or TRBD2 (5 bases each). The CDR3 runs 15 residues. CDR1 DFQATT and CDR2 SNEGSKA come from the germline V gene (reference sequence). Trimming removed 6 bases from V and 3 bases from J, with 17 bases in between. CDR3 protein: CSAGDPQTDTGELFF. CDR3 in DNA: TGCAGTGCGGGGGACCCACAAACCGACACCGGGGAGCTGTTTTTT.

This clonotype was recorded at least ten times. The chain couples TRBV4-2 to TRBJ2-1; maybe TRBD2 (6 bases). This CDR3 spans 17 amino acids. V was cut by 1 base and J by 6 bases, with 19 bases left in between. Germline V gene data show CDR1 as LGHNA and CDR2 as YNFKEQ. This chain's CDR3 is CASSQVVRRDWINEQFF. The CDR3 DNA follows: TGTGCCAGCAGCCAAGTTGTAAGGCGGGACTGGATCAATGAGCAGTTCTTC.

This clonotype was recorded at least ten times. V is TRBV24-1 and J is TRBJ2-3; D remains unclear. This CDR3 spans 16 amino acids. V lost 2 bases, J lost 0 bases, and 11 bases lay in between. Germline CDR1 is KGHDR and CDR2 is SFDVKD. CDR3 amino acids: CATSDYLDPSTDTQYF. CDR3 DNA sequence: TGTGCCACCAGTGATTATTTAGATCCTAGCACAGATACGCAGTATTTT.

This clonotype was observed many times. The DNA of the CDR3 is TGTGCCAGCAGTGACGCCCACCAGGATGTAGCCCAGTACTTC. This translates into CASSDAHQDVAQYF. The chain recombines TRBV28 with TRBJ2-5; no definite D call. Per the germline V gene, CDR1 is MDHEN and CDR2 is SYDVKM. The CDR3 extends over 14 amino acids. V shed 5 bases and J shed 9 bases, with 19 bases lying between them.

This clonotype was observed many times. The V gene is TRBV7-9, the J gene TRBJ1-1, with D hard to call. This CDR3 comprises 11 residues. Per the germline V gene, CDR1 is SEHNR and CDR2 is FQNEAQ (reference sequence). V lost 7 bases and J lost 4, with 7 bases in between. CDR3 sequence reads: CASTEPTEAFF. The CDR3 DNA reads TGTGCCAGCACCGAACCCACTGAAGCTTTCTTT.

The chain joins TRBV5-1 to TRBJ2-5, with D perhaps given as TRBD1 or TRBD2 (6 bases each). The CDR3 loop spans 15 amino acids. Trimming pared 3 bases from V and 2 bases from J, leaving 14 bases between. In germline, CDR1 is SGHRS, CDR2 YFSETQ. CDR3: CASSSQWGAQETQYF. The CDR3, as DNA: TGCGCCAGCAGCTCACAATGGGGGGCTCAAGAGACCCAGTACTTC.

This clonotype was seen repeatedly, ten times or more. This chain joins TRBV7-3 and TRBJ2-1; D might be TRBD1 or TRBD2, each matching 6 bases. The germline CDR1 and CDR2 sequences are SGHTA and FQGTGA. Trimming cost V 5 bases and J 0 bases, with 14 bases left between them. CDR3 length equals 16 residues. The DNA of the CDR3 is TGTGCCAGCAGCCTCGAGGGGGGTAACTCCTACAATGAGCAGTTCTTC. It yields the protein CASSLEGGNSYNEQFF.

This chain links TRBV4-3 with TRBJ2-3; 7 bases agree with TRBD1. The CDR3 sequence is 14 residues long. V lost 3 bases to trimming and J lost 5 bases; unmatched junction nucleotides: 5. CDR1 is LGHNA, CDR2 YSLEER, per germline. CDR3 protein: CASSHEDRLDTQYF. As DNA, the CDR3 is TGCGCCAGCAGCCACGAGGACAGGCTAGATACGCAGTATTTT.

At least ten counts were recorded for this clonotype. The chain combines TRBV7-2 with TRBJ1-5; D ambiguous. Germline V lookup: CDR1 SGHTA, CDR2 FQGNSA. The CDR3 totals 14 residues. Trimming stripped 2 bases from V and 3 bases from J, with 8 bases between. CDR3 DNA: TGTGCCAGCAGCTTATGGCGGCTCAATCAGCCCCAGCATTTT. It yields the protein CASSLWRLNQPQHF.

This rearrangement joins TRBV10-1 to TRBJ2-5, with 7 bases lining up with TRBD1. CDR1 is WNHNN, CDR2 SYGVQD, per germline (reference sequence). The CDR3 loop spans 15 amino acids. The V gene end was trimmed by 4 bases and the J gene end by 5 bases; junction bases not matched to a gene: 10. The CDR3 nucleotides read TGCGCCAGCAGTGCTACGACAGGGCTAAGGGAGACCCAGTACTTC. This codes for CASSATTGLRETQYF.

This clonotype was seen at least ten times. The CDR3 nucleotides are TGTGCCAGCAGCCAGAGGCAGGGTGCAGATACGCAGTATTTT. This codes for CASSQRQGADTQYF. The rearrangement uses TRBV3-1 and TRBJ2-3, with a possible D match to TRBD1 (5 bases). The CDR3 has 14 amino acids. The V end was cut by 3 bases, the J end by 4 bases, with 11 bases between. Per the germline V gene, CDR1 is LGHDT and CDR2 is YNNKEL (reference sequence).

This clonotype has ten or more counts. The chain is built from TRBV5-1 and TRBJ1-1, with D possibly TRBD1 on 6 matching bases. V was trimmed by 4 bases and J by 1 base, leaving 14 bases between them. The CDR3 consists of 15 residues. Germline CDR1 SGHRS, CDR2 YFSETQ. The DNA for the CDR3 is TGCGCCAGCAGCCCCCGAACAGGGTCGAACACTGAAGCTTTCTTT. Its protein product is CASSPRTGSNTEAFF. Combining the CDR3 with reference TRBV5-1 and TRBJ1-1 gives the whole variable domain KAGVTQTPRYLIKTRGQQVTLSCSPISGHRSVSWYQQTPGQGLQFLFEYFSETQRNKGNFPGRFSGRQFSNSRSEMNVSTLELGDSALYLCASSPRTGSNTEAFFGQGTRLTVV.

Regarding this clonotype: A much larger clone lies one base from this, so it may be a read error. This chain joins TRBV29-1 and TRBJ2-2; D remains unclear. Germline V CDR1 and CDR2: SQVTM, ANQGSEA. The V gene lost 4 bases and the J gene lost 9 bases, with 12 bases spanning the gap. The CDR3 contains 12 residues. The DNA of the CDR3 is TGCAGCGTTGCTGGGGTTGATAGGGAGCTGTTTTTT. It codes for CSVAGVDRELFF.

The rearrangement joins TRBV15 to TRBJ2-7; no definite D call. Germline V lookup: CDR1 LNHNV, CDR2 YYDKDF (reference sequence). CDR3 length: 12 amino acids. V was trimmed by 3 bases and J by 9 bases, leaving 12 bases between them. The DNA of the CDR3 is TGTGCCACCAGCAGTTCTCTGAACCTGCAGTACTTC. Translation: CATSSSLNLQYF. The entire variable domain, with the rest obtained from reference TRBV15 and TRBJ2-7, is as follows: DAMVIQNPRYQVTQFGKPVTLSCSQTLNHNVMYWYQQKSSQAPKLLFHYYDKDFNNEADTPDNFQSRRPNTSFCFLDIRSPGLGDTAMYLCATSSSLNLQYFGPGTRLTVT.

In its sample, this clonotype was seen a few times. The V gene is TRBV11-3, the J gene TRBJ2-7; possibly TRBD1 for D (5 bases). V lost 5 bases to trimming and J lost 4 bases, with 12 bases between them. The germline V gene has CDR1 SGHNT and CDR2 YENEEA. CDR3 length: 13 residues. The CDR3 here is CASSLGVWYEQYF. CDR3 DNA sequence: TGTGCCAGCAGCCTAGGGGTTTGGTACGAGCAGTACTTC.

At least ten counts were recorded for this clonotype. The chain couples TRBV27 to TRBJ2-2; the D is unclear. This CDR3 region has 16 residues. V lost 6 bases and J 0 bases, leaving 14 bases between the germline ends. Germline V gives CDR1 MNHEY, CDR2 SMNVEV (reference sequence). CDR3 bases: TGTGCCAGCAGGCCGTTAAGGGTGGCGAACACCGGGGAGCTGTTTTTT. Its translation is CASRPLRVANTGELFF.

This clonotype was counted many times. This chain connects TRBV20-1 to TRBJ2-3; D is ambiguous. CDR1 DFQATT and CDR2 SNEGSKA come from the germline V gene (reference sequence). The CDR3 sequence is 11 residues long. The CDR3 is CSAVSPDTQYF. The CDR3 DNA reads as TGCAGCGCGGTCTCCCCCGATACGCAGTATTTT.

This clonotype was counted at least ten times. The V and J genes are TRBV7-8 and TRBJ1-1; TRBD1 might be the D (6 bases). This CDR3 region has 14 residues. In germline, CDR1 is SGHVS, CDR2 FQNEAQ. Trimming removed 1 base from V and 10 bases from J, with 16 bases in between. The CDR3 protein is CASSLGGRGDSAFF. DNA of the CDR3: TGTGCCAGCAGCTTAGGAGGCAGGGGAGACTCAGCTTTCTTT.

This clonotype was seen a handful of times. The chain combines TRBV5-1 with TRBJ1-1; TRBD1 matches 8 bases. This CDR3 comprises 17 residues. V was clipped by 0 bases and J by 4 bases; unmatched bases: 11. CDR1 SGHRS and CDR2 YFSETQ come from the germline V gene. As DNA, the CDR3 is TGCGCCAGCAGCTTGGTTTACAGGGGGAAAGTTCGCACTGAAGCTTTCTTT. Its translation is CASSLVYRGKVRTEAFF. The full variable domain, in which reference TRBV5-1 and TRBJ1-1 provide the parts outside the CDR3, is KAGVTQTPRYLIKTRGQQVTLSCSPISGHRSVSWYQQTPGQGLQFLFEYFSETQRNKGNFPGRFSGRQFSNSRSEMNVSTLELGDSALYLCASSLVYRGKVRTEAFFGQGTRLTVV.

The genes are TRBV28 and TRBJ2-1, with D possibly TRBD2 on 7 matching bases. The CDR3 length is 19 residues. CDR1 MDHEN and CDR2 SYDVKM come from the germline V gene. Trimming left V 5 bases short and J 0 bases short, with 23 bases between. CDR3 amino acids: CASSPMGRGGRSSYNEQFF. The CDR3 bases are TGTGCCAGCAGTCCTATGGGGAGGGGGGGACGCAGCTCCTACAATGAGCAGTTCTTC.

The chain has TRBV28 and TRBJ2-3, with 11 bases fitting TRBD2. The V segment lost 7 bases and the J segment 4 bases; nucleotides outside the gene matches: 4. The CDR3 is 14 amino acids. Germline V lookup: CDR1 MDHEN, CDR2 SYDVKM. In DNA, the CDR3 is TGTGCCAGCAAACTAGCGGGAGAGTCAGATACGCAGTATTTT. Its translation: CASKLAGESDTQYF.

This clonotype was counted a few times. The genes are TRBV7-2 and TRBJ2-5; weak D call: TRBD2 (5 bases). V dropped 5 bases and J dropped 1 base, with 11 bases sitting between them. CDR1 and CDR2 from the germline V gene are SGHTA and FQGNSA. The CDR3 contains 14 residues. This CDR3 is CASSLTRGQETQYF. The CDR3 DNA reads TGTGCCAGCAGCCTTACCCGGGGCCAAGAGACCCAGTACTTC. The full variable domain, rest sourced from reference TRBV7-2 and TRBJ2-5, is GAGVSQSPSNKVTEKGKDVELRCDPISGHTALYWYRQSLGQGLEFLIYFQGNSAPDKSGLPSDRFSAERTGGSVSTLTIQRTQQEDSAVYLCASSLTRGQETQYFGPGTRLLVL.

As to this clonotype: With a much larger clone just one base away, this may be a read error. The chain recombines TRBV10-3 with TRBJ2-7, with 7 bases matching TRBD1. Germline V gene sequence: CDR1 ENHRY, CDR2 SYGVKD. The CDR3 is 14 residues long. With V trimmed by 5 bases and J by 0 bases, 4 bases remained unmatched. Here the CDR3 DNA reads TGTGCCATCAGTACAGGGGTCAGCTCCTACGAGCAGTACTTC. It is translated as CAISTGVSSYEQYF.

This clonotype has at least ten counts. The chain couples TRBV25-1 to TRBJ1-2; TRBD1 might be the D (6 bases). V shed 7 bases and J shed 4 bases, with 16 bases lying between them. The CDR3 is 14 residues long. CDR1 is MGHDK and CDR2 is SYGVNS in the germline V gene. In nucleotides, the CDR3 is TGTGCCAGCATGCCAGGGACAAATCCCTATGGCTACACCTTC. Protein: CASMPGTNPYGYTF.

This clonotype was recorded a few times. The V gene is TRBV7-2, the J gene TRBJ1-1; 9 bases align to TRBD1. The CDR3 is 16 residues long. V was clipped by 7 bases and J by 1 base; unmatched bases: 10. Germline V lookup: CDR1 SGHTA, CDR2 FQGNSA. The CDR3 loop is CASTLGQGTWNTEAFF. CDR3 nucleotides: TGTGCCAGCACCCTGGGACAGGGAACGTGGAACACTGAAGCTTTCTTT.

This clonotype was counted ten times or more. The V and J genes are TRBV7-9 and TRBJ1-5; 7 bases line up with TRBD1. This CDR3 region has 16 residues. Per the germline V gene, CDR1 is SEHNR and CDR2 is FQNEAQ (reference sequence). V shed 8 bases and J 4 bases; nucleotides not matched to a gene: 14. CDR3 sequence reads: CASGKGGLAWNQPQHF. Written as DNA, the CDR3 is TGTGCCAGCGGGAAAGGGGGCTTAGCTTGGAATCAGCCCCAGCATTTT.

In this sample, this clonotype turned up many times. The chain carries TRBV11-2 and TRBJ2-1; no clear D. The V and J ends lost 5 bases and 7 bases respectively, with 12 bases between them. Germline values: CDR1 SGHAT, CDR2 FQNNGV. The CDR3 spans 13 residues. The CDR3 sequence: CASSVDQQNEQFF. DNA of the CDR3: TGTGCCAGCAGCGTCGACCAACAGAATGAGCAGTTCTTC. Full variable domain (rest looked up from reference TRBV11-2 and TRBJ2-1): EAGVAQSPRYKIIEKRQSVAFWCNPISGHATLYWYQQILGQGPKLLIQFQNNGVVDDSQLPKDRFSAERLKGVDSTLKIQPAKLEDSAVYLCASSVDQQNEQFFGPGTRLTVL.

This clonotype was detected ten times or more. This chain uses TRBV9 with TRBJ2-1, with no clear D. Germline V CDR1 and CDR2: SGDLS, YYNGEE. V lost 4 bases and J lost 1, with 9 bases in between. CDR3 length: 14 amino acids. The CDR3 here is CASSYSTSYNEQFF. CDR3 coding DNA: TGTGCCAGCAGCTATTCAACATCCTACAATGAGCAGTTCTTC.